One sample yielded the 25 T cell receptor beta chains listed below, sequenced in a study of blood T cell repertoires in COVID-19. Clones were sequenced by immunoSEQ multiplex PCR, and TCRdb holds only the in-frame ones, with some missing. This table holds 380,000 or so clones, approximately 86% found once. Sequencing was performed on peripheral blood. The receptors shown here come from a woman in her fifties or sixties with COVID-19, enrolled during active disease.

The gene calls are TRBV12-3 or TRBV12-4 and TRBJ1-1; D ambiguous. This CDR3 has 13 residues. Trimming removed 7 bases at V and 6 bases at J, with 15 bases between. The CDR3 protein is CASTRWEGSEAFF. The CDR3 coding sequence is TGTGCCAGCACCCGGTGGGAGGGCTCTGAAGCTTTCTTT.

The CDR3 bases are TGTGCCAGTAGTAAACAGGGGGCCTACGAGCAGTACTTC. It encodes CASSKQGAYEQYF. The chain combines TRBV19 with TRBJ2-7, with TRBD1 matching over 8 bases. V lost 4 bases, J lost 2 bases, and 1 base stayed unmatched. CDR3 length: 13 residues. The germline gives CDR1 LNHDA, CDR2 SQIVND (reference sequence).

V gene TRBV6-5 combines with J gene TRBJ2-1, with D tentatively TRBD2 (6 bases). The CDR3 length is 15 residues. V was shortened by 5 bases and J by 5 bases, with 16 bases between the two germline ends. Per germline, CDR1 MNHEY and CDR2 SVGAGI. DNA of the CDR3: TGTGCCAGCAGTCCACTAGCAGGACGCCACAATGAGCAGTTCTTC. Translation: CASSPLAGRHNEQFF.

J is TRBJ1-6 and V is TRBV9, with D possibly being TRBD1 (5 bases). The germline CDR1 and CDR2 sequences are SGDLS and YYNGEE. The CDR3 contains 14 residues. Trimming removed 4 bases at V and 8 bases at J, with 13 bases between. The CDR3 reads CASSPGAGDSPLHF. CDR3 bases: TGTGCCAGCAGCCCCGGAGCGGGGGATTCACCCCTCCACTTT.

V gene TRBV5-4 combines with J gene TRBJ2-6, with D maybe TRBD1 (6 bases). V was cut by 4 bases and J by 0 bases, with 17 bases left in between. This CDR3 is built from 18 residues. In germline, CDR1 is SGHNT, CDR2 YYREEE (reference sequence). The CDR3 sequence: CASSPTSGQHSGANVLTF. The DNA for the CDR3 is TGTGCCAGCAGCCCAACGAGCGGACAGCACTCTGGGGCCAACGTCCTGACTTTC.

V usage is TRBV5-4 and J usage is TRBJ2-1; possible D gene TRBD2, 6 bases. Germline CDR1 is SGHNT and CDR2 is YYREEE (reference sequence). The CDR3 has 14 amino acids. Trimming removed 0 bases at V and 8 bases at J, with 12 bases between. CDR3 amino acids: CASSLAQGGDEQFF. The CDR3, as DNA: TGTGCCAGCAGCTTGGCGCAGGGAGGCGATGAGCAGTTCTTC.

The chain combines TRBV9 with TRBJ2-3; 13 bases fit TRBD2. J gave up 2 bases and V 2 bases, and 2 bases lay outside the gene matches. Germline CDR1 reads SGDLS; CDR2 reads YYNGEE. This CDR3 spans 16 amino acids. CDR3 region: CASSVGTSGVTDTQYF. For the CDR3, the DNA is TGTGCCAGCAGCGTCGGGACTAGCGGGGTCACAGATACGCAGTATTTT.

The rearrangement links TRBV9 to TRBJ2-7; a possible D gene is TRBD1 (6 bases). The germline CDR1 and CDR2 sequences are SGDLS and YYNGEE. Trimming took 6 bases from V and 1 from J, leaving 23 bases between them. CDR3 length: 17 amino acids. CDR3 nucleotide sequence: TGTGCCAGCACCTCAACGACTCTCAGGGGCACGTCCTACGAGCAGTACTTC. Encoded protein: CASTSTTLRGTSYEQYF.

This CDR3 is CASQGQRNEQFF. CDR3 nucleotides: TGTGCCAGCCAGGGACAACGAAATGAGCAGTTCTTC. The rearrangement uses TRBV7-9 and TRBJ2-1; D possibly corresponds to TRBD1 (6 bases). The V end was cut by 8 bases, the J end by 7 bases, with 12 bases between. CDR3 length: 12 residues. The germline gives CDR1 SEHNR, CDR2 FQNEAQ (reference sequence). Complete variable domain (other parts from reference TRBV7-9 and TRBJ2-1): DTGVSQNPRHKITKRGQNVTFRCDPISEHNRLYWYRQTLGQGPEFLTYFQNEAQLEKSRLLSDRFSAERPKGSFSTLEIQRTEQGDSAMYLCASQGQRNEQFFGPGTRLTVL.

The rearrangement links TRBV5-1 to TRBJ2-3; D is possibly TRBD2 (5 bases). CDR3 length: 16 residues. V was clipped by 0 bases and J by 2 bases, with 13 bases between them. The germline gives CDR1 SGHRS, CDR2 YFSETQ. The CDR3: CASSLVVVLATDTQYF. The CDR3 DNA reads as TGCGCCAGCAGCTTGGTGGTCGTCCTAGCCACAGATACGCAGTATTTT. Supplemented by reference TRBV5-1 and TRBJ2-3, the full variable domain reads KAGVTQTPRYLIKTRGQQVTLSCSPISGHRSVSWYQQTPGQGLQFLFEYFSETQRNKGNFPGRFSGRQFSNSRSEMNVSTLELGDSALYLCASSLVVVLATDTQYFGPGTRLTVL.

The V call is TRBV18, the J call TRBJ2-3; 9 nucleotides agree with TRBD2. This CDR3 comprises 15 residues. Germline CDR1 and CDR2: KGHSH and LQKENI. V was clipped by 5 bases and J by 3 bases; unmatched bases: 6. CDR3 region: CASSGRGGRTDTQYF. The DNA of the CDR3 is TGTGCCAGCTCAGGGCGGGGGGGCCGAACAGATACGCAGTATTTT. Full variable domain (rest looked up from reference TRBV18 and TRBJ2-3): NAGVMQNPRHLVRRRGQEARLRCSPMKGHSHVYWYRQLPEEGLKFMVYLQKENIIDESGMPKERFSAEFPKEGPSILRIQQVVRGDSAAYFCASSGRGGRTDTQYFGPGTRLTVL.

The rearrangement uses TRBV25-1 and TRBJ1-2; TRBD1 might be the D (5 bases). This CDR3 has 15 residues. Germline V gene lookup returns CDR1 MGHDK and CDR2 SYGVNS. Trimming took off 4 bases at V and 5 bases at J, with 17 bases between the two ends. CDR3 sequence (DNA): TGTGCCAGCAGTGGCCGGGACGGGGGGGTTTATGGCTACACCTTC. Its translation: CASSGRDGGVYGYTF.

This chain connects TRBV7-2 to TRBJ1-5, with TRBD1 matching 10 bases. V gave up 3 bases and J gave up 5 bases; unmatched junction bases: 1. The germline V gene encodes CDR1 SGHTA and CDR2 FQGNSA. The CDR3 runs 14 residues. For the CDR3, the DNA is TGTGCCAGCAGCTTCGACAGGGGGCATCAGCCCCAGCATTTT. Protein product: CASSFDRGHQPQHF.

The chain combines TRBV5-1 with TRBJ1-4, with a possible D match to TRBD1 (6 bases). The germline gives CDR1 SGHRS, CDR2 YFSETQ. Between the trimmed V and J ends, which lost 3 bases and 6 bases, there was a span of 18 bases. The CDR3 spans 16 residues. The CDR3, as DNA: TGCGCCAGCAGCTCAGGGCGCCAGGGGATTGATGAAAAACTGTTTTTT. This codes for CASSSGRQGIDEKLFF.

This chain uses TRBV4-2 with TRBJ2-5, with 7 bases lining up with TRBD2. Germline V gives CDR1 LGHNA, CDR2 YNFKEQ. V trimming: 0 bases; J trimming: 1 base; junction bases outside the gene matches: 11. This CDR3 spans 18 amino acids. The CDR3 here is CASSQDVRSGAIQETQYF. CDR3 DNA sequence: TGTGCCAGCAGCCAAGATGTTCGGAGCGGGGCAATCCAAGAGACCCAGTACTTC.

This clone occurred once. As DNA, the CDR3 is TGCGCCAGCAGCCAAGATCTCGACAGGGAATTCTACGAGCAGTACTTC. This encodes CASSQDLDREFYEQYF. This chain links TRBV4-1 with TRBJ2-7, with 7 bases matching TRBD1. CDR3 length: 16 residues. Per germline, CDR1 MGHRA and CDR2 YSYEKL. With V trimmed by 0 bases and J by 3 bases, 8 bases remained unmatched.

This rearrangement joins TRBV7-9 to TRBJ1-1; 7 bases are shared with TRBD1. The CDR3 consists of 13 residues. Germline CDR1 reads SEHNR; CDR2 reads FQNEAQ (reference sequence). V shed 6 bases and J 0 bases; nucleotides not matched to a gene: 1. The CDR3 nucleotides read TGTGCCAGCAGTCAGGGGGTGAACACTGAAGCTTTCTTT. Translating gives CASSQGVNTEAFF.

The rearrangement links TRBV6-6 to TRBJ2-3; 16 bases are a match to TRBD2. Germline assignment: CDR1 MNHNY and CDR2 SVGAGI (reference sequence). With 5 bases clipped from V and 5 bases from J, the junction kept 7 bases outside the gene matches. The CDR3 has 17 residues. CDR3 loop: CASSRGTSGGARDTQYF. The DNA of the CDR3 is TGTGCCAGCAGTCGAGGGACTAGCGGGGGGGCAAGAGATACGCAGTATTTT.

V is TRBV11-2 and J is TRBJ2-1; D is uncertain. CDR3 length: 12 residues. The V gene's germline CDR1 is SGHAT and CDR2 FQNNGV. The V end was cut by 5 bases, the J end by 3 bases, with 5 bases between. DNA of the CDR3: TGTGCCAGCAGCAGAGACTACAATGAGCAGTTCTTC. As protein: CASSRDYNEQFF. Full variable domain (remainder filled in from reference TRBV11-2 and TRBJ2-1): EAGVAQSPRYKIIEKRQSVAFWCNPISGHATLYWYQQILGQGPKLLIQFQNNGVVDDSQLPKDRFSAERLKGVDSTLKIQPAKLEDSAVYLCASSRDYNEQFFGPGTRLTVL.

The CDR3 DNA reads as TGTGCCAGTACCGACAGGGGGAGTGGACAAGAGACCCAGTACTTC. It yields the protein CASTDRGSGQETQYF. This chain joins TRBV19 and TRBJ2-5, with 9 bases aligning to TRBD1. With 7 bases clipped from V and 2 bases from J, the junction kept 8 bases outside the gene matches. In germline, CDR1 is LNHDA, CDR2 SQIVND (reference sequence). The CDR3 is 15 residues long.

V gene TRBV3-1 (or the pseudogene TRBV3-2) combines with J gene TRBJ1-2; 8 bases map to TRBD1. J gave up 7 bases and V 4 bases, and 8 bases lay outside the gene matches. Germline CDR1 is LGHDT and CDR2 is YNNKEL (reference sequence). CDR3 size: 14 residues. Here the CDR3 reads CASSPWQDRAGYTF. The CDR3 region has the DNA TGTGCCAGCAGCCCATGGCAGGACAGGGCTGGCTACACCTTC.

The chain uses TRBV18 and TRBJ1-3, with TRBD1 identical over 12 bases. Trimming took 0 bases from V and 2 from J; bases not matched to a gene: 8. The CDR3 runs 19 residues. Germline V gene data show CDR1 as KGHSH and CDR2 as LQKENI. The CDR3 sequence is CASSPPGMGQGATGNTIYF. Here the CDR3 DNA reads TGTGCCAGCTCACCACCGGGGATGGGACAGGGGGCGACTGGAAACACCATATATTTT.

V and J are TRBV7-9 and TRBJ1-4; no clear D gene. This CDR3 spans 16 amino acids. V lost 1 base to trimming and J lost 5 bases, with 14 bases between them. The germline CDR1 and CDR2 sequences are SEHNR and FQNEAQ (reference sequence). The CDR3 DNA is TGTGCCAGCAGCTTAGGTTGGCCAATCTCAAATGAAAAACTGTTTTTT. This translates into CASSLGWPISNEKLFF. The full variable domain, rest sourced from reference TRBV7-9 and TRBJ1-4, is DTGVSQNPRHKITKRGQNVTFRCDPISEHNRLYWYRQTLGQGPEFLTYFQNEAQLEKSRLLSDRFSAERPKGSFSTLEIQRTEQGDSAMYLCASSLGWPISNEKLFFGSGTQLSVL.

This clone was observed a few times. Compared with germline, one end of the junction differs, possibly owing to a read error. The chain is built from TRBV7-9 and TRBJ2-3; a weak D match, TRBD2 (5 bases). Germline CDR1 is SEHNR and CDR2 is FQNEAQ (reference sequence). This CDR3 has 14 residues. The CDR3 region is CASGFRSGVDTQYF. In DNA, the CDR3 is TGTGCCAGCGGCTTCAGGTCCGGGGTCGATACGCAGTATTTT.

V usage is TRBV5-4 and J usage is TRBJ2-7, with TRBD1 matching over 7 bases. With 4 bases clipped from V and 2 bases from J, the junction kept 12 bases outside the gene matches. Per germline, CDR1 SGHNT and CDR2 YYREEE (reference sequence). The CDR3 consists of 16 residues. CDR3 sequence reads: CASSASRGLQTYEQYF. The CDR3 DNA reads as TGTGCCAGCAGCGCGTCAAGGGGGCTTCAAACCTACGAGCAGTACTTC.